These 29 T cell receptor beta chains came from one sample sequenced in a study of T cells in Graves' hyperthyroidism and ophthalmopathy. The TCR beta CDR3 regions underwent amplification using RNA transcripts as the source. During a first-round RT-PCR of the TCR CDR3, the HTBI primer set was used. TCRdb re-called the multiplex PCR reads through MiXCR, storing one row per CDR3 protein. The table shows almost 500,000 distinct CDR3 sequences, with about 20% occurring only once. Sequenced: blood. These TCRs come from a woman aged 70-85 years with Graves' ophthalmopathy.

This clonotype turned up a few times. The chain joins TRBV7-2 to TRBJ2-7; 12 bases match TRBD2. Losses at the gene ends were 5 bases for V and 4 bases for J; bases not matched to a gene: 15. The CDR3 length is 18 residues. Looked up from germline, CDR1 is SGHTA and CDR2 is FQGNSA. This CDR3 is CASSPHTVTSGSGYEQYF. CDR3 sequence (DNA): TGTGCCAGCAGCCCCCACACCGTGACTAGCGGGAGTGGTTACGAGCAGTACTTC.

The chain is built from TRBV9 and TRBJ1-4; D is undetermined. Looked up from germline, CDR1 is SGDLS and CDR2 is YYNGEE. The CDR3 runs 15 residues. The V end lost 0 bases, the J end lost 0 bases, and 6 bases lay between the germline ends. CDR3 amino acids: CASSVGGSTNEKLFF. CDR3 nucleotides: TGTGCCAGCAGCGTAGGAGGGTCAACTAATGAAAAACTGTTTTTT. Drawing the rest from reference TRBV9 and TRBJ1-4, the complete variable domain is DSGVTQTPKHLITATGQRVTLRCSPRSGDLSVYWYQQSLDQGLQFLIQYYNGEERAKGNILERFSAQQFPDLHSELNLSSLELGDSALYFCASSVGGSTNEKLFFGSGTQLSVL.

This rearrangement joins TRBV6-5 to TRBJ1-4, with no clear D. From germline, CDR1 is MNHEY and CDR2 SVGAGI. CDR3 length equals 13 residues. Trimming removed 2 bases from V and 1 base from J, with 2 bases in between. The CDR3 here is CASSYVTNEKLFF. The CDR3 DNA sequence: TGTGCCAGCAGTTACGTAACTAATGAAAAACTGTTTTTT.

This clonotype was seen more than once but under ten times. The V and J genes are TRBV30 and TRBJ1-4; unclear D gene. Germline values: CDR1 GTSNPN, CDR2 SVGIG (reference sequence). This CDR3 spans 12 amino acids. As DNA, the CDR3 is TGTGGCCGGAAGGGAACTAATGAAAAACTGTTTTTT. Its translation: CGRKGTNEKLFF.

The CDR3 nucleotides read TGTGCCAGCAGCTTTTTAAATACTGGAAACACCATATATTTT. Amino acids: CASSFLNTGNTIYF. The chain is built from TRBV7-9 and TRBJ1-3; the D is unclear. Germline lookup yields CDR1 SEHNR and CDR2 FQNEAQ (reference sequence). The CDR3 is made up of 14 amino acids. With 3 bases removed from V and 2 bases from J, the gap between germline ends came to 8 bases.

This clonotype was picked up a small number of times. The V call is TRBV7-9, the J call TRBJ2-7, with D maybe TRBD1 (6 bases). V gave up 4 bases and J gave up 4 bases, with 17 bases separating them. The CDR3 is made up of 15 amino acids. Per the germline V gene, CDR1 is SEHNR and CDR2 is FQNEAQ (reference sequence). Written as DNA, the CDR3 is TGTGCCAGCAGCTCCTCCGACAGGCCCCCTTACGAGCAGTACTTC. It encodes CASSSSDRPPYEQYF.

This clonotype was seen more than once but under ten times. This rearrangement joins TRBV12-3 or TRBV12-4 to TRBJ2-2, with 9 bases identical to TRBD1. The CDR3 consists of 15 residues. The trim removed 4 bases at V and 8 bases at J, leaving 8 bases unmatched. In DNA, the CDR3 is TGTGCCAGCAGTTGGACAGGGGCCCGGCTGGGGGAGCTGTTTTTT. Translation gives CASSWTGARLGELFF.

This clonotype was recorded at least ten times. The genes are TRBV27 and TRBJ2-2; perhaps TRBD1 as D (7 bases). The V and J ends lost 5 bases and 4 bases respectively, with 11 bases between them. Per the germline V gene, CDR1 is MNHEY and CDR2 is SMNVEV (reference sequence). The CDR3 length is 14 residues. CDR3 region: CASSGGGFTGELFF. The CDR3 nucleotides are TGTGCCAGCAGTGGAGGGGGCTTCACCGGGGAGCTGTTTTTT.

This clonotype was observed at least ten times. The gene calls are TRBV29-1 and TRBJ2-3; possibly TRBD1 for D (6 bases). Trimming removed 6 bases at V and 2 bases at J, with 18 bases between. CDR1 is SQVTM, CDR2 ANQGSEA, per germline. CDR3 length: 15 residues. The chain's CDR3 is CSVGGRGRNTDTQYF. CDR3 bases: TGCAGCGTGGGCGGCAGGGGCCGTAACACAGATACGCAGTATTTT.

This sequence joins TRBV20-1 and TRBJ1-2; D call uncertain. CDR1 is DFQATT, CDR2 SNEGSKA, per germline (reference sequence). V lost 0 bases, J lost 12 bases, and 11 bases lay in between. The length of the CDR3 is 11 residues. CDR3 nucleotides: TGCAGTGCTAGAGACCCCCCGCTCAACACCTTC. This sequence encodes CSARDPPLNTF.

This clonotype came up a few times. CDR3 in DNA: TGCGCCAGCAGCTTGTTTGAGGGAAGGACAGATACGCAGTATTTT. This gives the protein CASSLFEGRTDTQYF. This sequence joins TRBV5-1 and TRBJ2-3; tentatively, D is TRBD2 (5 bases). CDR3 size: 15 residues. V lost 1 base and J lost 3, with 12 bases in between. Germline-derived CDR1 and CDR2 are SGHRS and YFSETQ. The variable domain in full, completed from reference TRBV5-1 and TRBJ2-3, reads KAGVTQTPRYLIKTRGQQVTLSCSPISGHRSVSWYQQTPGQGLQFLFEYFSETQRNKGNFPGRFSGRQFSNSRSEMNVSTLELGDSALYLCASSLFEGRTDTQYFGPGTRLTVL.

This clonotype was counted only a few times. The chain is built from TRBV5-1 and TRBJ1-4, with D possibly being TRBD1 (5 bases). This CDR3 comprises 16 residues. Trimming removed 1 base at V and 2 bases at J, with 12 bases between. CDR1 SGHRS and CDR2 YFSETQ come from the germline V gene. The CDR3 sequence: CASSLSGAHTNEKLFF. CDR3 DNA: TGCGCCAGCAGCTTGTCTGGGGCGCACACTAATGAAAAACTGTTTTTT.

V gene TRBV19 combines with J gene TRBJ1-6; possible D gene TRBD1, 6 bases. The CDR3 loop spans 15 amino acids. The ends were cut back, 4 bases at V and 7 bases at J, with 14 bases in the middle. Germline V lookup: CDR1 LNHDA, CDR2 SQIVND (reference sequence). The CDR3 region is CASSRSQGTNSPLHF. The DNA of the CDR3 is TGTGCCAGTAGTAGATCACAGGGCACAAATTCACCCCTCCACTTT.

In this sample, this clonotype turned up many times. The junction shows a germline mismatch at one end, possibly a read error. V gene TRBV5-1 combines with J gene TRBJ1-1; 8 bases match TRBD1. Germline CDR1 reads SGHRS; CDR2 reads YFSETQ. CDR3 size: 14 residues. The CDR3 is CASSSTGVNTEAFF. The CDR3 DNA sequence: TGTGCCAGCAGCTCGACAGGGGTGAACACTGAAGCTTTCTTT.

V usage is TRBV6-1 and J usage is TRBJ1-4; D is perhaps TRBD1 (6 bases). V lost 5 bases, J lost 0 bases, and 13 bases lay in between. CDR1 MNHNS and CDR2 SASEGT come from the germline V gene. The CDR3 runs 16 residues. This CDR3 is CASSYLQGSTNEKLFF. CDR3 DNA: TGTGCCAGCAGTTATTTACAGGGTTCAACTAATGAAAAACTGTTTTTT.

This clonotype was counted only a few times. The chain is built from TRBV2 and TRBJ2-7, with TRBD2 matching 10 bases. Germline values: CDR1 SNHLY, CDR2 FYNNEI. The CDR3 spans 14 residues. After removal of 7 bases from V and 6 bases from J, the junction contained 9 bases not matched to a gene. The DNA of the CDR3 is TGTGCCAGCACCCTAGCGGGAGTATTCGGCGAGCAGTACTTC. Residues: CASTLAGVFGEQYF.

This clonotype has a handful of counts. The chain recombines TRBV3-1 with TRBJ2-5; tentatively, D is TRBD1 (5 bases). V lost 1 base and J 6 bases, leaving 15 bases between the germline ends. The V gene's germline CDR1 is LGHDT and CDR2 YNNKEL (reference sequence). The length of the CDR3 is 15 residues. DNA for the CDR3: TGTGCCAGCAGCCAAGTTGGAGACAGAGAGAAGACCCAGTACTTC. Translated: CASSQVGDREKTQYF.

V gene TRBV10-1 combines with J gene TRBJ2-1; 12 nucleotides line up with TRBD2. V lost 2 bases, J lost 7 bases, and 3 bases stayed unmatched. Germline V CDR1 and CDR2: WNHNN, SYGVQD (reference sequence). This CDR3 contains 15 residues. This CDR3 is CASSEGLAGKNEQFF. The CDR3 DNA reads as TGCGCCAGCAGTGAGGGACTAGCGGGAAAGAATGAGCAGTTCTTC.

This chain connects TRBV12-3 or TRBV12-4 to TRBJ2-2; possibly TRBD2 for D (5 bases). The CDR3 sequence is 15 residues long. Trimming pared 3 bases from V and 0 bases from J, leaving 8 bases between. The DNA for the CDR3 is TGTGCCAGCAGTTTGCGGGCAACGAACACCGGGGAGCTGTTTTTT. Its translation is CASSLRATNTGELFF.

The genes are TRBV28 and TRBJ1-3; unclear D gene. Trimming stripped 9 bases from V and 2 bases from J, with 8 bases between. Germline CDR1 and CDR2: MDHEN and SYDVKM. The CDR3 extends over 12 amino acids. CDR3 nucleotides: TGTGCCAGTTCAAGGGCTGGAAACACCATATATTTT. Amino acid sequence: CASSRAGNTIYF.

This clonotype has ten or more counts. The chain employs TRBV7-9 and TRBJ1-2; D is unclear. CDR1 and CDR2 (germline): SEHNR, FQNEAQ (reference sequence). CDR3 length equals 15 residues. Trimming removed 5 bases from V and 2 bases from J, with 15 bases in between. The CDR3 DNA sequence: TGTGCCAGCAGCAATTCCGACACTCTCAACTATGGCTACACCTTC. It yields the protein CASSNSDTLNYGYTF.

In its sample, this clonotype was seen many times. The rearrangement joins TRBV30 to TRBJ1-1; D ambiguous. Trimming stripped 2 bases from V and 4 bases from J, with 5 bases between. This CDR3 region has 11 residues. Germline V lookup: CDR1 GTSNPN, CDR2 SVGIG (reference sequence). The DNA of the CDR3 is TGTGCCTGGAGTCACGGCACTGAAGCTTTCTTT. This gives the protein CAWSHGTEAFF.

This clonotype has at least ten counts. This chain joins TRBV6-2 or TRBV6-3 and TRBJ2-3; D possibly corresponds to TRBD2 (5 bases). The germline V gene encodes CDR1 MNHEY and CDR2 SVGEGT. This CDR3 contains 14 residues. The V and J ends lost 4 bases and 2 bases respectively, with 10 bases between them. The CDR3 protein is CASSWTDNTDTQYF. CDR3 nucleotides: TGTGCCAGCAGTTGGACTGATAACACAGATACGCAGTATTTT.

The rearrangement uses TRBV2 and TRBJ2-1, with D possibly TRBD2 on 6 matching bases. Germline values: CDR1 SNHLY, CDR2 FYNNEI. CDR3 length: 15 amino acids. Trimming cost V 4 bases and J 10 bases, with 20 bases left between them. CDR3 bases: TGTGCCAGCAGTGTATTAGCGGCCTTAATAGGGGAGCAGTTCTTC. It specifies CASSVLAALIGEQFF.

This clonotype was seen a few times. The chain carries TRBV24-1 and TRBJ2-2; D gene uncertain. Looked up from germline, CDR1 is KGHDR and CDR2 is SFDVKD. The ends were cut back, 2 bases at V and 3 bases at J, with 12 bases in the middle. The CDR3 spans 16 residues. CDR3 DNA sequence: TGTGCCACCAGTGATTCACCCCCTAAGCACACCGGGGAGCTGTTTTTT. Encoded protein: CATSDSPPKHTGELFF.

The table lists this clonotype with a few counts. The gene calls are TRBV15 and TRBJ2-5; D gene uncertain. From germline, CDR1 is LNHNV and CDR2 YYDKDF (reference sequence). The CDR3 is 14 amino acids. Trimming took 7 bases from V and 2 from J, leaving 14 bases between them. In DNA form, the CDR3 reads TGTGCCACCAACCTAAACTGGGGACAAGAGACCCAGTACTTC. Protein sequence: CATNLNWGQETQYF.

This clonotype was observed many times. The chain uses TRBV25-1 and TRBJ1-1, with no clear D. The V and J ends lost 5 bases and 5 bases respectively, with 15 bases between them. This CDR3 contains 14 residues. CDR1 and CDR2 (germline): MGHDK, SYGVNS. The CDR3 here is CASSPHTTGTEAFF. The CDR3 DNA sequence: TGTGCCAGCAGTCCACACACCACGGGGACTGAAGCTTTCTTT.

Points on this clonotype: A junction end diverges from the germline sequence, so it may reflect a read error. V and J are TRBV24-1 and TRBJ1-1, with D unresolved. Germline-derived CDR1 and CDR2 are KGHDR and SFDVKD. CDR3 length: 15 amino acids. As DNA, the CDR3 is TGTGCCACCAGTGACCCGGGAGACCCCTCCACTGAGGCTTTCTTT. Amino acids: CATSDPGDPSTEAFF.

The chain joins TRBV3-1 to TRBJ1-6; D not resolved. The V gene lost 0 bases and the J gene lost 0 bases, with 3 bases spanning the gap. Germline V lookup: CDR1 LGHDT, CDR2 YNNKEL (reference sequence). This CDR3 region has 15 residues. Written as DNA, the CDR3 is TGTGCCAGCAGCCAAGATCGCTCCTATAATTCACCCCTCCACTTT. Translated, it gives CASSQDRSYNSPLHF.